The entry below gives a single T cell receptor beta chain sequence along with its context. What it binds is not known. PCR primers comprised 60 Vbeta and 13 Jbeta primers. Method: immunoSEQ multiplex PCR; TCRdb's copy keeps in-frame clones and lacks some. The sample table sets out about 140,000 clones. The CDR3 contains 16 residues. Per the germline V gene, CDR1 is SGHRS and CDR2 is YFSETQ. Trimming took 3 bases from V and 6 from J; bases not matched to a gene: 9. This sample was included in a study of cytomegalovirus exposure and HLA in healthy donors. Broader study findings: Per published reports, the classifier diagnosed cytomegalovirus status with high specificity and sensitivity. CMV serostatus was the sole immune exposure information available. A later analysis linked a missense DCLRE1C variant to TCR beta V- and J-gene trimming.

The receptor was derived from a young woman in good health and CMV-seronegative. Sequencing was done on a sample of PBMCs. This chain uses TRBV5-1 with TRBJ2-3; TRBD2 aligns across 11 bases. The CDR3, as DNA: TGCGCCAGCAGCTATGTAGCGGGAGGGTCCGGGGATACGCAGTATTTT. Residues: CASSYVAGGSGDTQYF.